This T cell receptor (beta chain) was sequenced in a study of blood T cell repertoires in COVID-19. Across the whole study: The origin of the acute and convalescent COVID-19 samples was the United States, Italy and Spain. The cDNA or gDNA used as material had been derived from T cells, B-cell-depleted T cells, or PBMCs.

The length of the CDR3 is 12 residues. Trimming took 3 bases from V and 11 from J; bases not matched to a gene: 6. Under the authors' procedure: Amplifying reference gene primers gave estimates of nucleated cell counts. The table came from immunoSEQ multiplex PCR; TCRdb's copy has only in-frame clones and leaves some out. V and J calls and clone size are given by that table; D and trimming were obtained from the DNA. There are some 10,000 clones in the sample; approximately 88% occur only once, and 3.5% to 5% lies in the top ten. The chain couples TRBV23-1 to TRBJ1-1; 7 bases are a match to TRBD1. TRBV23-1 is assigned to the ORF class and has an uncertain function. The sample taken for sequencing was peripheral blood. The clonotype comes from a human donor in a cohort sampled during active COVID-19. The CDR3: CASSQTGSSAFF. CDR3 sequence (DNA): TGCGCCAGCAGTCAGACAGGGTCTTCGGCTTTCTTT.